This TCR beta chain was sequenced during a study of T cell responses to AZD1222 COVID-19 vaccine. Profiling relied on immunoSEQ multiplex PCR, and the TCRdb table lists in-frame clones only, not all of them. The profile shows fewer than 180,000 clones, 80% to 95% of them singletons. On this clone: What it binds is not known.

Points from the study as a whole: Only a handful of AZD1222 recipients tested seropositive at baseline.

The sequence derives from an adult who received the AZD1222 COVID-19 vaccine. Sequencing used peripheral blood, obtained 28 days after the second AZD1222 dose.

CDR3 region: CARSVDRKGLDTEAFF. CDR3 coding DNA: TGTGCCAGAAGCGTTGACAGGAAGGGCCTGGACACTGAAGCTTTCTTT. This chain connects TRBV5-3 to TRBJ1-1; perhaps TRBD1 as D (6 bases). TRBV5-3 is an ORF, and what it does is uncertain. V gave up 4 bases and J gave up 3 bases, with 19 bases separating them. The CDR3 runs to 16 residues.